This record concerns one T cell receptor beta chain sequence. This sample stems from a study of blood T cell repertoires in COVID-19. TCRdb keeps only in-frame clones here, not all; method: immunoSEQ multiplex PCR. The table shows 200,000 to 250,000 clones, with 75% to 85% occurring only once. The CDR3 contains 12 residues. Trimming removed 7 bases at V and 5 bases at J, with 8 bases between. Germline CDR1 reads MGHDK; CDR2 reads SYGVNS. The gene calls are TRBV25-1 and TRBJ1-4; D remains ambiguous. The sequenced sample consisted of peripheral blood. The receptor comes from an older woman with acute or convalescent COVID-19. The CDR3 protein is CASTSLNEKLFF. Here the CDR3 DNA reads TGTGCCAGCACCTCTTTAAATGAAAAACTGTTTTTT.